Given below is one T cell receptor beta chain in context. The V gene's germline CDR1 is LNHNV and CDR2 YYDKDF (reference sequence). J gave up 3 bases and V 3 bases, and 8 bases lay outside the gene matches. This CDR3 region has 17 residues. Only CD45RO-negative cells positively selected for CCR7 counted as naive CD8 cells, so terminally differentiated effector memory CD45RA+ cells were excluded. Donors included only healthy HIV-negative adults lacking recent acute infections or vaccinations. This record belongs to a study of shared clonotypes between healthy human individuals. For every subset, genomic DNA was evenly distributed across several immunoSEQ plates. Method: immunoSEQ multiplex PCR; TCRdb's copy keeps in-frame clones and lacks some. The table lists around 2.1 million clones, just over 90% of them singletons.

This clonotype was obtained from a man in his late teens or twenties in good health. Some clones in this sample may be carry-over from other donors' samples. The rearrangement joins TRBV15 to TRBJ2-1; 10 bases map to TRBD2. The sample was naive CD8+ T cells from PBMCs. The CDR3 DNA reads as TGTGCCACCAGCAGGGGACTGAGCGGGGGGGGCTACAATGAGCAGTTCTTC. Translated: CATSRGLSGGGYNEQFF.